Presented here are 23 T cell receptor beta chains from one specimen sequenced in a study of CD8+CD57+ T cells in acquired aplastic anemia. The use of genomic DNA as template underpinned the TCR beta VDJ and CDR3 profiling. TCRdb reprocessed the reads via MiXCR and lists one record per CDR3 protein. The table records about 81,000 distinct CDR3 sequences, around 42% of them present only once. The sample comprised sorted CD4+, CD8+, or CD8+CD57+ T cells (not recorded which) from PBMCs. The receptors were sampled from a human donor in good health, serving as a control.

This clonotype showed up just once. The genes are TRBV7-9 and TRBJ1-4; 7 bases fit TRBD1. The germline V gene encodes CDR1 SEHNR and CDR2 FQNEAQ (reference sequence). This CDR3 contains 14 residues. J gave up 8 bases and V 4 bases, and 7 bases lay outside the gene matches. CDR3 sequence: CASSYSTGNEKLFF. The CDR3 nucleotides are TGTGCCAGCAGCTACTCGACAGGGAACGAAAAACTGTTTTTT.

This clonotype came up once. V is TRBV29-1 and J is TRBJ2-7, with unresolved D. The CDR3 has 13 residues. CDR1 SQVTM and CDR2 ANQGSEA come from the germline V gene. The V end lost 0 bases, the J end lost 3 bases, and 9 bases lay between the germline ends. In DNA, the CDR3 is TGCAGCGTTGAAGATGGCTTCTTCTACGAGCAGTACTTC. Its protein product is CSVEDGFFYEQYF.

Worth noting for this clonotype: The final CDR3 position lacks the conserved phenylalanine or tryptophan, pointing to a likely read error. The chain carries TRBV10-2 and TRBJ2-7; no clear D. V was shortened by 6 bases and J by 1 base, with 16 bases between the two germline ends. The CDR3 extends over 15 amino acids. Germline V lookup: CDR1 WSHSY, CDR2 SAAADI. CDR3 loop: CASRLETRVSYEQYS. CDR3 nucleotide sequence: TGCGCCAGCAGACTGGAGACCCGAGTATCCTACGAGCAGTACTCC.

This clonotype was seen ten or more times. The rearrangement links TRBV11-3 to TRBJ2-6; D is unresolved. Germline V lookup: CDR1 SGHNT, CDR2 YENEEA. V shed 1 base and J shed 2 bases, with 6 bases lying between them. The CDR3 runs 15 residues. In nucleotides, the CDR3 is TGTGCCAGCAGCTTAGTTGGCGCTGGGGCCAACGTCCTGACTTTC. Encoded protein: CASSLVGAGANVLTF.

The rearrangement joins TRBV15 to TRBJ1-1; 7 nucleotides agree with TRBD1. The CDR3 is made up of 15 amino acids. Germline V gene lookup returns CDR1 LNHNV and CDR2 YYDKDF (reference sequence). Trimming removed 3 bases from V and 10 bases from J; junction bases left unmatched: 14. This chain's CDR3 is CATSSGQAMNAGAFF. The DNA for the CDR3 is TGTGCCACCAGCAGTGGACAGGCCATGAACGCTGGAGCTTTCTTT.

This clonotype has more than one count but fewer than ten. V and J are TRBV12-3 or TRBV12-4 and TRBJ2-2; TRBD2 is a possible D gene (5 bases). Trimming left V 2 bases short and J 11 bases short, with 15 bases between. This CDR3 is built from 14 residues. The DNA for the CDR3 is TGTGCCAGCAGTTTACATACAACACCGGGAGAGCTGTTTTTT. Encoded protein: CASSLHTTPGELFF.

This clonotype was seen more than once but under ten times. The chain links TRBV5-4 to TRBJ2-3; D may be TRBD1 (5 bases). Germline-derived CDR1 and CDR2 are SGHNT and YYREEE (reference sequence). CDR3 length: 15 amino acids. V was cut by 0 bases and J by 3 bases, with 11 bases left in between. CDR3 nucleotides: TGTGCCAGCAGCTTGGACCAGGGTGTGACAGATACGCAGTATTTT. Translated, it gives CASSLDQGVTDTQYF.

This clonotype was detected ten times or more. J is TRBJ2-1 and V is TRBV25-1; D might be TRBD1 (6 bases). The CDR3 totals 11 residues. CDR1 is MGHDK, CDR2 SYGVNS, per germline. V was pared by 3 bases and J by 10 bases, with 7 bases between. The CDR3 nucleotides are TGTGCCAGCAGTGAGACAGGAGAGCAGTTCTTC. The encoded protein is CASSETGEQFF.

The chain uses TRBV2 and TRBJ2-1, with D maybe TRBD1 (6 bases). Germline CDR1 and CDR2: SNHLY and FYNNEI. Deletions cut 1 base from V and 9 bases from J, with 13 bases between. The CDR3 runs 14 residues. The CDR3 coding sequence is TGTGCCAGCAGTGAAGGAAGGCAGGGGTTTGAGCAGTTCTTC. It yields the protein CASSEGRQGFEQFF. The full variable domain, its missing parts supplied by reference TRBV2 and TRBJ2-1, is EPEVTQTPSHQVTQMGQEVILRCVPISNHLYFYWYRQILGQKVEFLVSFYNNEISEKSEIFDDQFSVERPDGSNFTLKIRSTKLEDSAMYFCASSEGRQGFEQFFGPGTRLTVL.

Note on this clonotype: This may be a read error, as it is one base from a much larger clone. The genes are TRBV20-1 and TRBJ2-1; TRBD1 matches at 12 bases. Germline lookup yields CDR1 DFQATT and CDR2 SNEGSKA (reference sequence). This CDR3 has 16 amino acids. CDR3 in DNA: TGCGGTGCTAGAACCGAGGGACAGGGGGCTCACAATGAGCAGTTCTTC. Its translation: CGARTEGQGAHNEQFF.

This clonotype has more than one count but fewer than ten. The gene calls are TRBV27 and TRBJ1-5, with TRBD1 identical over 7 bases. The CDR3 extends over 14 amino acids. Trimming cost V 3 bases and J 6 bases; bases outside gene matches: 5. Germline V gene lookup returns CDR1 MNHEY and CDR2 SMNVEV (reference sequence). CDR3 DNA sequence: TGTGCCAGCAGTTTCATAGGGGGCGGTCAGCCCCAGCATTTT. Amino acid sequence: CASSFIGGGQPQHF.

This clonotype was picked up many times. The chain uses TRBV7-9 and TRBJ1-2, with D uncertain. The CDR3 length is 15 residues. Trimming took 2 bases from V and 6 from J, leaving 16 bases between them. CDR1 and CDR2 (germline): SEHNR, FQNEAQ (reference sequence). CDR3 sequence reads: CASSLTSGSSDGYTF. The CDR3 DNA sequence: TGTGCCAGCAGCTTAACGTCGGGATCTTCAGATGGCTACACCTTC.

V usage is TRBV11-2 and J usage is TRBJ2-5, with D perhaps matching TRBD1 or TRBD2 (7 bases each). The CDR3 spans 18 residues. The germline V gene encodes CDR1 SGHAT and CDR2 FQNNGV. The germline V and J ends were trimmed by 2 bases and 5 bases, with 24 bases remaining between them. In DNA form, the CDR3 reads TGTGCCAGCAGCTTATTCCCCTCAGGGGGAGGGCCCGTGGAGACCCAGTACTTC. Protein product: CASSLFPSGGGPVETQYF.

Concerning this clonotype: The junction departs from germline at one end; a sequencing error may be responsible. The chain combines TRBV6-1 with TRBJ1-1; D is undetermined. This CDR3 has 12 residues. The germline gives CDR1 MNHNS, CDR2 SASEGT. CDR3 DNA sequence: TGTGCCAGCAGCTTGGGGAACACTGAAGCTTCCTTT. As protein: CASSLGNTEASF.

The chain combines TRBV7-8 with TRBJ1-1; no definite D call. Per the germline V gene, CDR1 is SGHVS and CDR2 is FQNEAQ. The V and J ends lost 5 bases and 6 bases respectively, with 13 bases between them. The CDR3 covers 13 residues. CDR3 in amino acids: CASSPDPGAEAFF. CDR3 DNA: TGTGCCAGCAGCCCCGACCCCGGGGCTGAAGCTTTCTTT.

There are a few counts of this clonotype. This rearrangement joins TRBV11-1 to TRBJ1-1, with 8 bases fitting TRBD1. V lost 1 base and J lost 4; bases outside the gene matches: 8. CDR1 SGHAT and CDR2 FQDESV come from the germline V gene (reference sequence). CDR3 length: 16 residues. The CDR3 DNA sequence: TGTGCCAGCAGCTTAGTGGGGGCAGGGGGCGGCACTGAAGCTTTCTTT. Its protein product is CASSLVGAGGGTEAFF.

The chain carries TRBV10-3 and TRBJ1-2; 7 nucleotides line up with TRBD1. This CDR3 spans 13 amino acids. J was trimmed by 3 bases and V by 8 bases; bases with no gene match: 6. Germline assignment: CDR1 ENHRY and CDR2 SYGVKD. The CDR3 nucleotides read TGTGCCATCTCAGACAGGGACGACTATGGCTACACCTTC. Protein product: CAISDRDDYGYTF.

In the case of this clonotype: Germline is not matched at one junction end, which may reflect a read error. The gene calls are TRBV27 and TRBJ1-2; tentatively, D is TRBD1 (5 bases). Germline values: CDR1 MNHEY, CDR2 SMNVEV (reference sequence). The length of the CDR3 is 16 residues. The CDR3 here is CASSLSKTARGYGYAF. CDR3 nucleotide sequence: TGTGCCAGCAGTTTATCGAAAACAGCGAGGGGCTATGGCTACGCCTTC.

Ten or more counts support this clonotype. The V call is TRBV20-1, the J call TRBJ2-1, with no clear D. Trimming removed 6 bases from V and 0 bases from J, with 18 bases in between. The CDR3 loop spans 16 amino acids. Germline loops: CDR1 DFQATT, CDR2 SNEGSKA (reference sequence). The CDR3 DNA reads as TGCAGTGCCCCGATACCAGACCAGAGCTCCTACAATGAGCAGTTCTTC. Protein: CSAPIPDQSSYNEQFF.

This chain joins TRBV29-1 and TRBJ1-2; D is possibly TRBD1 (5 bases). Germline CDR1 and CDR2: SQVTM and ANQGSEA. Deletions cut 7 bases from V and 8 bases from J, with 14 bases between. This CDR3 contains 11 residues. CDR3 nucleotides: TGCAGCGCTTCCGAGGGGAGAGGCTACACCTTC. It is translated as CSASEGRGYTF.

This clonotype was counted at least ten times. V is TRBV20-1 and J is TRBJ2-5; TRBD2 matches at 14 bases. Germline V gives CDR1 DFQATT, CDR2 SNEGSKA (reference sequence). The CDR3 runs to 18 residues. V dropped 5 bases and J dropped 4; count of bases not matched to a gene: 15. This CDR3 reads CSAFTLSGLAGGSETQYF. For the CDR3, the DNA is TGCAGTGCTTTTACCCTCTCCGGACTAGCGGGAGGCTCAGAGACCCAGTACTTC.

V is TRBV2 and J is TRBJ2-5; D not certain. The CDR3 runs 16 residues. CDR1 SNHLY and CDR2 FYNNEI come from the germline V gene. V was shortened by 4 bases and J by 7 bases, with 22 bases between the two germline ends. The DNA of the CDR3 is TGTGCCAGCAGTGTTCTGGGCCTTACTAAGAGTGGGACCCAGTACTTC. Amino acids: CASSVLGLTKSGTQYF.

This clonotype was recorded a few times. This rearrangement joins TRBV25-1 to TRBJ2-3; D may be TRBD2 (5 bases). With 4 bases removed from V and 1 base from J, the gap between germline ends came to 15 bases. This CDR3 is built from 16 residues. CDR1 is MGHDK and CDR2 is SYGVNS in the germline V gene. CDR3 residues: CASSALAGQGTDTQYF. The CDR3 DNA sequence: TGTGCCAGCAGTGCCCTAGCCGGGCAGGGCACAGATACGCAGTATTTT.